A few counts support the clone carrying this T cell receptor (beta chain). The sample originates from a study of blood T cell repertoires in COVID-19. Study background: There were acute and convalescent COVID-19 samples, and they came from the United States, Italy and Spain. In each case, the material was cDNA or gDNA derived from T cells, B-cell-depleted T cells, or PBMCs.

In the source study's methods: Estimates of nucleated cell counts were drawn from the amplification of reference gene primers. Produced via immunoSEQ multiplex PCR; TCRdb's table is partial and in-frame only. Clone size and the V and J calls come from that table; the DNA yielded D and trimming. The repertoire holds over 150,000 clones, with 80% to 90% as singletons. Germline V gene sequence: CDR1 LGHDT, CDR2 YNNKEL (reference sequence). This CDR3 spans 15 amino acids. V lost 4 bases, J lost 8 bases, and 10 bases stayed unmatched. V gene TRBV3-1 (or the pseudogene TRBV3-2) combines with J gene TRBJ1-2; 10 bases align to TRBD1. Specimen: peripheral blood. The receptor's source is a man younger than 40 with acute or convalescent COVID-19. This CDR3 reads CASSPRQGASRGYTF. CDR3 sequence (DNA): TGTGCCAGCAGCCCTCGACAGGGGGCTTCGAGAGGCTACACCTTC.